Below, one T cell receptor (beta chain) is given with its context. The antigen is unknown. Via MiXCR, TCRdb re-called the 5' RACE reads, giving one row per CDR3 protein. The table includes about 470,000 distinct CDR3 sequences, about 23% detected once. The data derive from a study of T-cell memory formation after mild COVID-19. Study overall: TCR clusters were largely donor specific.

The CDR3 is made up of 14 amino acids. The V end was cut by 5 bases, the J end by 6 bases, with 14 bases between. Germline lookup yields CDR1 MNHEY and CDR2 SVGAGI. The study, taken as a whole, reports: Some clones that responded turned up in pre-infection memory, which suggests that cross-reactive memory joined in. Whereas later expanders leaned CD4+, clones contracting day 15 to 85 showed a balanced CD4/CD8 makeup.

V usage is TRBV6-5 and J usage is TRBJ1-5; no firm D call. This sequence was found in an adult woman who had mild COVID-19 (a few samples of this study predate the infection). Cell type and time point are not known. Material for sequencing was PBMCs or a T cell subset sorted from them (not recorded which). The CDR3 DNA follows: TGTGCCAGCAGTCCACCCGGTTTGGGTCAGCCCCAGCATTTT. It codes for CASSPPGLGQPQHF.